This T cell receptor (beta chain) was found in a study of CD8+ T cells in alopecia areata. Extracted from the samples, RNA was reverse transcribed into cDNA to serve as the sequencing template. The method was immunoSEQ multiplex PCR; TCRdb's version includes in-frame clones alone and lacks a portion of them. Found here are 100,000 to 120,000 clones, approximately 59% of them singletons; the top ten hold 20% to 25%. Looked up from germline, CDR1 is SGHVS and CDR2 is FQNEAQ. CDR3 length: 12 residues. V was trimmed by 4 bases and J by 6 bases, leaving 8 bases between them. This clonotype originated in a human donor in good health. Material: CD8+ T cells sorted from blood. The chain links TRBV7-8 to TRBJ2-3; D uncertain. CDR3 bases: TGTGCCAGCAGCTGGGGTGGGGATACGCAGTATTTT. It specifies CASSWGGDTQYF.